Reported below is one T cell receptor beta chain. This clonotype was seen once. Its recognized antigen is unknown. Base qualities are not recorded, but no much larger clone differs from it by a single base. The library came from 5' RACE. These reads were obtained on an Illumina HiSeq 2500. The second PCR ran for roughly 7 to 12 cycles and used a J-beta primer mix along with a sample-barcoded 5' primer. A template-switch 5' adaptor carrying 12 random nucleotides introduced a unique molecular identifier onto each TCR beta cDNA molecule. At least 2.5 million CDR3-containing paired-end reads were obtained from each sample. The Mint cDNA synthesis kit, primed by a TRBC-specific oligonucleotide, was used to synthesize first-strand cDNA from all RNA. Following uracil-DNA glycosylase treatment, all cDNA underwent a first 18-cycle PCR with the universal primers M1SS and BC2_uni_R. Under the source paper's analysis protocol: For normalization, 1 million high-quality reads were randomly selected from each sample, with every read carrying a distinct molecular identifier. Instead of being binned into consensus sequences, reads with shared molecular identifiers were discarded. MiTCR, run with a Q25 quality threshold and the strictest error-elimination algorithm, handled CDR3 identification, clonotype clustering and error correction. A nonparametric unseen species model with Euler transformation was used to estimate a lower bound on total TCR beta diversity. TCRdb's own reprocessing of the public reads used fastp at Q25 and MiXCR and kept productive beta chains. CDR3 protein duplicates are merged, each entry listing the most common genes and DNA. The authors' filters were not applied to this entry. This sample gives over a million distinct CDR3 sequences in total; approximately 25% of them show up just once. Less than 0.75% of the sample belongs to the ten largest clones.

Systemically healthy Caucasian individuals from Russia, roughly 40 in total and aged about 6 to 90 years, were included as donors. Each donor gave about 10 milliliters of peripheral blood, drawn into EDTA-treated Vacutainer tubes. PBMCs were isolated by Ficoll-Paque density-gradient centrifugation, with at least 6 million obtained per sample. Trizol reagent was used to extract total RNA from the PBMCs, yielding at least 6 micrograms per sample. For every donor, an aliquot of PBMCs went through flow cytometry to measure the percentages of naive CD45RAhigh/CD27high T cells. This sample was taken from a study of blood T cells in healthy people across ages (dated by TCRdb to between 2014 and 2017). For context, the study as a whole: In model experiments, roughly one uniquely barcoded TCR beta cDNA molecule per two T cells was captured by template switching. To track age-related changes in TCR beta repertoire diversity, the study relied on deep sequencing normalized with unique cDNA molecular identifiers. Four age groups were formed from the donors: young (average roughly 15 years), middle-aged (just under 40), aged (62) and long-lived (around 82). Two additional independent replicas of 1 million unique cDNA reads from the same blood draw were analyzed for two donors (one aged 18 to 29 and one aged 80 or older). The investigation overall reported the following: Observed TCR beta diversity correlated strongly with the percentage of naive T cells measured by flow cytometry. Bulk unsorted PBMC profiling prevented conclusive comparison of naive and antigen-experienced compartments. As age increased, observed TCR beta diversity per million T cells dropped in a roughly linear way, and a significant reduction was already evident by age about 40. Because the CMV infection status of the donors was unknown, age-related changes in expanded clonotypes may potentially have been confounded. Compared with the aged group, the long-lived group had more naive CD4+ T cells, fewer expanded clones and increased TCR diversity, suggesting age selection. Estimates of total diversity based on one million sequenced T cells were considered lower bounds and underestimates.

Including cysteine and phenylalanine, the CDR3 has 16 amino acids. Solely the CDR3 DNA is kept, with 48 bases framed from the first base. From the germline V gene, CDR1 is MDHEN and CDR2 is SYDVKM. Trimming removed 3 bases from V and 1 base from J, leaving 13 bases between the germline ends. These same records also appear under a second study, on T cells of mothers and their children. From that second study: Nine systemically healthy Caucasian individuals served as donors, namely three mothers together with their six children. cDNA synthesis consumed the entire amount of extracted RNA, loaded at around 1.5 ug RNA in each 15 ul reaction. In the second PCR, the M1S primer added sample barcodes and 2-4 random nucleotides. Each mother yielded over 9.5 million TCR beta CDR3 reads and each child 3 million to 3.5 million reads. Thymic selection shapes the output of TCR recombination in a similar way in related and unrelated pairs, and inherited differences have a minor effect. Normalized repertoire overlap was always slightly but never significantly higher in related than unrelated mother-child pairs. No persistent microchimeric T cell clones were detected, at a sensitivity of around 97 clones per million clonotypes. Deep NGS was used in the study to compare the TCR beta repertoires of mothers and children and to look for features that separate related mother-child pairs from unrelated individuals. Mothers averaged about 37 +/- 4 years of age and children averaged about 10 +/- 4 years. After adapters were ligated using NEBNext reagents, the libraries underwent 100+100 nt paired-end sequencing on an Illumina HiSeq 2000. Mother and child libraries were prepared a month apart and sequenced in separate runs to prevent cross-contamination. Between about 500,000 and 2,300,000 distinct TCR beta clonotypes were identified per donor. Naive TCR beta clonotypes were estimated from low-frequency clonotypes matched to each donor's FACS-determined naive share, without sorting.

Sequences were obtained from blood. The receptor comes from a girl aged 2-9 years in good health. The chain couples TRBV28 to TRBJ2-1; TRBD1 is perhaps the D gene, given 6 matching bases. Here is the DNA: TGTGCCAGCAGTTTCCGACAGGATCGATCCTACAATGAGCAGTTCTTC. Translation gives CASSFRQDRSYNEQFF.